The 4 T cell receptor beta chains reported below all come from one sample, sequenced in a study of long-term antiretroviral therapy in people with HIV. It was version v3.0 of the immunoSEQ assay that was run at survey level. Profiled with immunoSEQ multiplex PCR; TCRdb holds only in-frame clones, not every one. The repertoire holds fewer than 40,000 clones, around 97% seen once, with 2.5% to 3% in the top ten. Sequences were derived from unsorted PBMCs, sampled 6.9 years after starting antiretroviral therapy. The receptors shown here come from a young man with HIV.

This chain connects TRBV7-2 to TRBJ2-7; a weak D match, TRBD1 (6 bases). The CDR3 has 15 residues. The V gene lost 5 bases and the J gene lost 0 bases, with 14 bases spanning the gap. Germline V CDR1 and CDR2: SGHTA, FQGNSA. This chain's CDR3 is CASSRDPDSSYEQYF. The CDR3 nucleotides are TGTGCCAGCAGCCGGGATCCGGACAGCTCCTACGAGCAGTACTTC.

V usage is TRBV9 and J usage is TRBJ2-5, with D possibly matching TRBD2 (6 bases). Per germline, CDR1 SGDLS and CDR2 YYNGEE. The CDR3 runs to 13 residues. Between the trimmed V and J ends, which lost 3 bases and 5 bases, there was a span of 11 bases. CDR3 DNA sequence: TGTGCCAGCAGCGCGCGGGGCGGTGAGACCCAGTACTTC. This encodes CASSARGGETQYF.

The chain couples TRBV6-6 to TRBJ1-5; D gene ambiguous. This CDR3 region has 15 residues. The germline gives CDR1 MNHNY, CDR2 SVGAGI (reference sequence). Trimming shortened V by 7 bases and J by 6 bases, and 19 bases separated the two germline ends. The CDR3 sequence is CASTPGEGYGQPQHF. Written as DNA, the CDR3 is TGTGCCAGCACCCCGGGAGAAGGCTATGGTCAGCCCCAGCATTTT.

The rearrangement links TRBV29-1 to TRBJ2-7; D perhaps matches TRBD2 (5 bases). Germline V gene sequence: CDR1 SQVTM, CDR2 ANQGSEA. Trimming pared 5 bases from V and 5 bases from J, leaving 16 bases between. The CDR3 totals 13 residues. The CDR3 here is CSVTGKYPDEQYF. Written as DNA, the CDR3 is TGCAGCGTTACCGGGAAATACCCTGACGAGCAGTACTTC.